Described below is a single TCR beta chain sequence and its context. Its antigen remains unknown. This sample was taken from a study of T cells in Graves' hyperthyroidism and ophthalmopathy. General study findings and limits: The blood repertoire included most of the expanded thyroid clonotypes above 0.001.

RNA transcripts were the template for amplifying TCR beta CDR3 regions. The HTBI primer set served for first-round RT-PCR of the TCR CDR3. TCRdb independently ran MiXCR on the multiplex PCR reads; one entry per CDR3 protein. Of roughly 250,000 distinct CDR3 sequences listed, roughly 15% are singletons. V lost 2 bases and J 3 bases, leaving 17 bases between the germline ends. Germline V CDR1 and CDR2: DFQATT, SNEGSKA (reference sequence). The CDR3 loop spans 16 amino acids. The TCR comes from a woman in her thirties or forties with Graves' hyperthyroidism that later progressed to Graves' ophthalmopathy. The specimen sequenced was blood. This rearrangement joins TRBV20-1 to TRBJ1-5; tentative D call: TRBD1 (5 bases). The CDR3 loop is CSARFKAGLFNQPQHF. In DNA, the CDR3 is TGCAGTGCTAGATTTAAAGCAGGGCTCTTCAATCAGCCCCAGCATTTT.